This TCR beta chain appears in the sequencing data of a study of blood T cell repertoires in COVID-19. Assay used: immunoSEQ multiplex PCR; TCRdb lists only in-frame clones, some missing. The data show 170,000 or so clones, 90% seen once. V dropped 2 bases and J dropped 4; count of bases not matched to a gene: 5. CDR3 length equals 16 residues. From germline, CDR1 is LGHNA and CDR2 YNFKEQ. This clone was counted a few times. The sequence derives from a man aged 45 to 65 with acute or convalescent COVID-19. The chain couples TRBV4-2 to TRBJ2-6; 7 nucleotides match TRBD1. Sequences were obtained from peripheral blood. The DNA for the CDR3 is TGTGCCAGCAGCCAACAACAGGGGACCGGGGCCAACGTCCTGACTTTC. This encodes CASSQQQGTGANVLTF.